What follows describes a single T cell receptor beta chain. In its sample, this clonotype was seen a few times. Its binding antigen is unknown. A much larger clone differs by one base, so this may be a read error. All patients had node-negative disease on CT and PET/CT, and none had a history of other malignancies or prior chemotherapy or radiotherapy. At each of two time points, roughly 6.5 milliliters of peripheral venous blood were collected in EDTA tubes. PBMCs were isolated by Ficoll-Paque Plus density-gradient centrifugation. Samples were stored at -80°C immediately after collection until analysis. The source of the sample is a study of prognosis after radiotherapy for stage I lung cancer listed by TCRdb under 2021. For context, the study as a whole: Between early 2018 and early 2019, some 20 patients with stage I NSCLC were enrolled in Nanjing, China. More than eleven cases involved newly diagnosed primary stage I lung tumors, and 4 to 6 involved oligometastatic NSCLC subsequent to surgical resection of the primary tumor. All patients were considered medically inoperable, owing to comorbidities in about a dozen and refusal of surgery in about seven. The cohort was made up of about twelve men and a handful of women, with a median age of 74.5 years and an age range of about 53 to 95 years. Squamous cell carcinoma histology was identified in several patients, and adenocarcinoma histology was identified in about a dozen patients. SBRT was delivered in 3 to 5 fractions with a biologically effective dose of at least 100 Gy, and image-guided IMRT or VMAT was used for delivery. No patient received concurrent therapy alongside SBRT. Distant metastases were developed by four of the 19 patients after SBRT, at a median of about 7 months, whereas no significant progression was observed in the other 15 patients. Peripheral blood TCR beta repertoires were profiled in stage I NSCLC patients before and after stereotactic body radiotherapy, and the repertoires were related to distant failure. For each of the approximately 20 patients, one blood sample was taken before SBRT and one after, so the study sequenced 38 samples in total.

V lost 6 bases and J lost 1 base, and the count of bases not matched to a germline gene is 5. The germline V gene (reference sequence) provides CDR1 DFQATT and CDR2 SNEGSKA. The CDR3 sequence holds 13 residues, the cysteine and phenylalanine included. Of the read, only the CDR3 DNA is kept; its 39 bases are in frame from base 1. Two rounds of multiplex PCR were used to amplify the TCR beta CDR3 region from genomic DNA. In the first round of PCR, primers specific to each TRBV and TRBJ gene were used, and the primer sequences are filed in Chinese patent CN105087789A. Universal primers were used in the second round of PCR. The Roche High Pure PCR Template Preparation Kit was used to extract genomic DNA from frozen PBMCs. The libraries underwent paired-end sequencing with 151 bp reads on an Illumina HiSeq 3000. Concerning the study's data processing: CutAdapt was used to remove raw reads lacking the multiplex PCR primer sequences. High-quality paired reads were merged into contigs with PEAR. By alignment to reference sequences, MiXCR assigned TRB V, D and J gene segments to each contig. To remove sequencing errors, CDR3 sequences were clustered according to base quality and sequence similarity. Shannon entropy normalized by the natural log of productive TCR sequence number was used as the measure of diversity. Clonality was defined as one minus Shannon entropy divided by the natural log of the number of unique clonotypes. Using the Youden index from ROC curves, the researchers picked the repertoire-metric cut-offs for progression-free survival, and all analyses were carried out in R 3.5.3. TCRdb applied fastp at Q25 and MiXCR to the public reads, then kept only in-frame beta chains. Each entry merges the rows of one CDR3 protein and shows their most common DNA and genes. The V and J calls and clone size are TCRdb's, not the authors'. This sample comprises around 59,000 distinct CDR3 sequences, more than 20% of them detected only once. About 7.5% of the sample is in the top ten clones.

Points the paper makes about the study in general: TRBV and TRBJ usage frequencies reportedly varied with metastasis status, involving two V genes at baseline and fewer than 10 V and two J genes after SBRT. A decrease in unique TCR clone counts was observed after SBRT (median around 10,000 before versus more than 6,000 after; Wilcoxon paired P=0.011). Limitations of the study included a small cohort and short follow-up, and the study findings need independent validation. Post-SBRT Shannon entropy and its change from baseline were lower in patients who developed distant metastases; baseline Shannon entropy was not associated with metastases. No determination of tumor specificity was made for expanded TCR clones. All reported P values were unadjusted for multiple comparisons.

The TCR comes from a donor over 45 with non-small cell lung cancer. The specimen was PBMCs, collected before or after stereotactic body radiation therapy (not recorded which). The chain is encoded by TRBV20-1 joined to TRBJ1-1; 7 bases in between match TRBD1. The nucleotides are TGCAGTGCCCAACGACAGGGGAACACTGAAGCTTTCTTT. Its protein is CSAQRQGNTEAFF.